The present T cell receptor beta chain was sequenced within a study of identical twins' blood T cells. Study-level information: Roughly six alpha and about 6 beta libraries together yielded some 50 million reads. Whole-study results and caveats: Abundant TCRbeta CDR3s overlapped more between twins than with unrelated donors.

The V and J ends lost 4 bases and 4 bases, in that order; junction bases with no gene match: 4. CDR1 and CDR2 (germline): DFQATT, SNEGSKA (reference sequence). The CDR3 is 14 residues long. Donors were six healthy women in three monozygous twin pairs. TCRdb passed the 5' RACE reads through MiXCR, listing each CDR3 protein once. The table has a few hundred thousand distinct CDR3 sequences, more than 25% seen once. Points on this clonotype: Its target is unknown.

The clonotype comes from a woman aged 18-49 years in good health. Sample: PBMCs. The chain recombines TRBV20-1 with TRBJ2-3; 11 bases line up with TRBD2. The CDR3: CSAKLAGAPDTQYF. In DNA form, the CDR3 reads TGCAGTGCTAAACTAGCGGGAGCCCCAGATACGCAGTATTTT.